This entry is about one T cell receptor beta chain. Its antigen remains unknown. The sample is drawn from a study of cytomegalovirus exposure and HLA in healthy donors. Study results and limitations: Rare TCR sequences predominated, though certain public TCRs were found in many donors. The study designated about 180 TCR beta chains cytomegalovirus-associated.

Deletions cut 3 bases from V and 8 bases from J, with 28 bases between. CDR3 length equals 18 residues. Per germline, CDR1 LGHNT and CDR2 FRNRAP. The approximately 120-subject validation cohort, separate from the approximately 670-subject first cohort, included the donors. The method was immunoSEQ multiplex PCR; TCRdb's version includes in-frame clones alone and lacks a portion of them. This table has over 150,000 clones, about 86% appearing once. The chain carries TRBV12-5 and TRBJ1-2; a weak D match, TRBD1 (6 bases). The sample consisted of PBMCs. The clonotype comes from a human donor in good health. The CDR3 protein is CASGFVVQGREGGEGYTF. Written as DNA, the CDR3 is TGTGCTAGTGGTTTTGTGGTTCAGGGTAGGGAGGGGGGAGAAGGCTACACCTTC.